This entry concerns a single T cell receptor beta chain. The CDR3 runs to 15 residues. Unmatched junction bases numbered 7, after V lost 6 bases and J lost 2 bases. Germline assignment: CDR1 SNHLY and CDR2 FYNNEI. Sample time point: blood 4 weeks post-SBRT, at nephrectomy. Stated treatment: 15 Gy SBRT to primary tumor, nephrectomy 4 weeks later. Nephrectomy followed 15 Gy stereotactic body radiation by 4 weeks. Serial blood draws occurred at baseline and 2 and 4 weeks post-SBRT. Clear cell pathology was present in this patient's renal cell carcinoma. These data are taken from a study of radiation and T cells in renal cell carcinoma. The protocol was immunoSEQ multiplex PCR, while the TCRdb copy is restricted to in-frame clones and leaves out a portion. The repertoire holds 150,000 to 200,000 clones, with 88% as singletons.

The J gene is TRBJ1-3, the V gene TRBV2, with 7 bases matching TRBD1. The TCR was taken from a woman in her forties or fifties with renal cell carcinoma. The specimen was blood, collected from a patient whose treatment included radiotherapy and nephrectomy. Here the CDR3 DNA reads TGTGCCAGCAGGGTGGGGGACAGTCCTGGAAACACCATATATTTT. This codes for CASRVGDSPGNTIYF.